The T cell receptor beta chain under discussion was sequenced for a study of CD8 T cells in Susac syndrome. Study-wide background: When their blood was taken, patients with Susac syndrome were therapy-naive, taking corticosteroids, or taking intravenous immunoglobulin alone.

A quantity of roughly 0.5 to 1 ug RNA underwent reverse transcription using random hexamers. TCRdb recomputed calls from the immunoSEQ multiplex PCR reads with MiXCR, one row per CDR3 protein. This table has some 160,000 distinct CDR3 sequences, under 97% appearing once. Trimming at V came to 4 bases and at J to 3 bases, leaving 5 bases not matched to a gene. The germline gives CDR1 LGHDT, CDR2 YNNKEL (reference sequence). CDR3 size: 14 residues. The sequenced target, TCR beta, came from blood CD8+ and CD4+ T cells. TEMRA cells underwent FACS enrichment and CD8+ and CD4+ T cells underwent negative isolation.

What was sequenced was CD4+ T cells from PBMCs. The chain couples TRBV3-1 to TRBJ1-2, with 7 bases identical to TRBD1. The origin of this receptor is a human donor with Susac syndrome. In nucleotides, the CDR3 is TGTGCCAGCAGCCGACAGGGCTTCGACTATGGCTACACCTTC. Amino acid sequence: CASSRQGFDYGYTF.